One and the same sample provided the 6 T cell receptor beta chains below, sequenced in a study of T cells after yellow fever vaccination. TCRdb passed the 5' RACE reads through MiXCR, listing each CDR3 protein once. The data hold 200,000 to 300,000 distinct CDR3 sequences, with 10% to 15% observed a single time. Sample: CD4+ T cells sorted from PBMCs, taken 45 days after the yellow fever booster vaccination. These receptors were collected from a man aged 25 to 45 who received the YFV17D yellow fever vaccine.

This clonotype came up a few times. The CDR3, as DNA: TGTGCCAGCAGCTTGGCCGGGACACCCTCCTACAATGAGCAGTTCTTC. Protein product: CASSLAGTPSYNEQFF. The chain employs TRBV5-6 and TRBJ2-1, with TRBD1 as a possible D gene (6 bases). Germline V gene sequence: CDR1 SGHDT, CDR2 YYEEEE. The CDR3 contains 16 residues. V was shortened by 0 bases and J by 0 bases, with 10 bases between the two germline ends.

This clonotype was detected only a few times. The V call is TRBV7-2, the J call TRBJ2-1; 7 positions match TRBD2. The CDR3 totals 16 residues. Germline assignment: CDR1 SGHTA and CDR2 FQGNSA. V was clipped by 3 bases and J by 5 bases; unmatched bases: 10. This CDR3 reads CASSFNRDYRNNEQFF. Here the CDR3 DNA reads TGTGCCAGCAGCTTTAACCGGGACTACCGAAACAATGAGCAGTTCTTC.

The chain joins TRBV7-9 to TRBJ2-3; D perhaps matches TRBD1 (6 bases). Trimming left V 7 bases short and J 0 bases short, with 8 bases between. Germline V gene data show CDR1 as SEHNR and CDR2 as FQNEAQ (reference sequence). CDR3 length: 13 amino acids. CDR3 amino acids: CASTQGSTDTQYF. The CDR3 nucleotides are TGTGCCAGCACCCAGGGGAGCACAGATACGCAGTATTTT.

This clonotype was counted between two and nine times. The rearrangement links TRBV7-2 to TRBJ2-3; D not certain. V lost 5 bases and J 5 bases, leaving 8 bases between the germline ends. The CDR3 has 12 residues. Germline CDR1 and CDR2: SGHTA and FQGNSA. Here the CDR3 DNA reads TGTGCCAGCAGCCCGACTCAAGATACGCAGTATTTT. Protein product: CASSPTQDTQYF.

V gene TRBV7-9 combines with J gene TRBJ1-1; D is unclear. Germline assignment: CDR1 SEHNR and CDR2 FQNEAQ (reference sequence). The CDR3 spans 12 residues. The V gene lost 10 bases and the J gene lost 7 bases, with 16 bases spanning the gap. The CDR3 is CATLGGLGEAFF. CDR3 nucleotide sequence: TGTGCCACCCTCGGAGGGTTGGGTGAAGCTTTCTTT.

A few counts support this clonotype. V gene TRBV12-3 or TRBV12-4 combines with J gene TRBJ2-6; 9 bases fit TRBD1. Trimming removed 6 bases from V and 4 bases from J; junction bases left unmatched: 4. The CDR3 totals 15 residues. The CDR3 sequence: CASSPDRGGANVLTF. The DNA of the CDR3 is TGTGCCAGCAGCCCCGACAGGGGGGGGGCCAACGTCCTGACTTTC.